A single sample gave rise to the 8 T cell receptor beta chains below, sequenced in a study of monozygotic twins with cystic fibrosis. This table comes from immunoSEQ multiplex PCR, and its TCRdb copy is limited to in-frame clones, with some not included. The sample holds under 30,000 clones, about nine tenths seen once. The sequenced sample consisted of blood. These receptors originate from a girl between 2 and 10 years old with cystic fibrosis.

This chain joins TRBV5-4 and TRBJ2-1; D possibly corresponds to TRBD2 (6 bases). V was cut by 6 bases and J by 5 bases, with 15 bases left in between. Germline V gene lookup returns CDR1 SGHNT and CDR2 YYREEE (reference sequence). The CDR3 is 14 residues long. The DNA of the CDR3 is TGTGCCAGCACCCAGACGGGAGAAGACAATGAGCAGTTCTTC. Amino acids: CASTQTGEDNEQFF.

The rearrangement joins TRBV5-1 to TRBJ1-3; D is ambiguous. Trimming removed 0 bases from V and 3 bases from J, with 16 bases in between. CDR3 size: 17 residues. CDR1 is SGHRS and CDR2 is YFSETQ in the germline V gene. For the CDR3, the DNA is TGCGCCAGCAGCTTGGCCGGAGGGTCTCGGGGTGGAAACACCATATATTTT. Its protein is CASSLAGGSRGGNTIYF.

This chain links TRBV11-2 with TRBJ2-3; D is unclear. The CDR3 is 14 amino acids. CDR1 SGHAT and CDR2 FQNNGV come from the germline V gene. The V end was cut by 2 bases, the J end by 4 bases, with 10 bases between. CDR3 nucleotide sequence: TGTGCCAGCAGCTTACGCATCCACCCAGATACGCAGTATTTT. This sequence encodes CASSLRIHPDTQYF.

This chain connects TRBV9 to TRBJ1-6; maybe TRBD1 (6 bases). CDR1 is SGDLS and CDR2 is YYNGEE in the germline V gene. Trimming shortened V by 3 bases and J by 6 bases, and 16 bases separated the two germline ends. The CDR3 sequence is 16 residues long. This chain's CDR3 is CASSGAGHQINSPLHF. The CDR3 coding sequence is TGTGCCAGCAGCGGAGCGGGACACCAAATTAATTCACCCCTCCACTTT.

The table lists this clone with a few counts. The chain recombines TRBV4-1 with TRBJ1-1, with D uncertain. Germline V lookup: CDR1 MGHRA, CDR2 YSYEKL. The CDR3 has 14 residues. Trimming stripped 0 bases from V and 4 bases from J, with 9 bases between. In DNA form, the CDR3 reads TGCGCCAGCAGCCAAGATCCAGTGATCACTGAAGCTTTCTTT. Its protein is CASSQDPVITEAFF.

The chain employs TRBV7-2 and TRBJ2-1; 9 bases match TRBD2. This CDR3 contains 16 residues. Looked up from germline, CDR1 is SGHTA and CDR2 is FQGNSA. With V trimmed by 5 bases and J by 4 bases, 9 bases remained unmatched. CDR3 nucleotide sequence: TGTGCCAGCAGCCGAAATCTAGCGGGGCAATACAATGAGCAGTTCTTC. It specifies CASSRNLAGQYNEQFF.

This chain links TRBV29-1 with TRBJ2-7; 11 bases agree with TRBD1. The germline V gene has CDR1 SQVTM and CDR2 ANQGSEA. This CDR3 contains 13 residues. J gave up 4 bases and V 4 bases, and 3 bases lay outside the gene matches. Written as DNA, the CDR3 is TGCAGCGTTGGGGGACAGGGGGTTTACGAGCAGTACTTC. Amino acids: CSVGGQGVYEQYF.

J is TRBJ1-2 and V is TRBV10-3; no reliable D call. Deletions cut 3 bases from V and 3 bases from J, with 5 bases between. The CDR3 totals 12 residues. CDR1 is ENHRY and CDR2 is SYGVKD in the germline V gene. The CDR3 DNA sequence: TGTGCCATCAGTGACTGGGACTATGGCTACACCTTC. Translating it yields CAISDWDYGYTF.